These 25 T cell receptor beta chains were sequenced from one sample in a study of blood T cell repertoires in COVID-19. The table came from immunoSEQ multiplex PCR; TCRdb's copy has only in-frame clones and leaves some out. The sample contains approximately 150,000 clones, around four fifths of which appear only once. The sequenced material came from peripheral blood. These TCRs come from a human donor in a cohort sampled during active COVID-19.

V gene TRBV6-5 combines with J gene TRBJ2-5; 7 nucleotides match TRBD2. The germline V gene encodes CDR1 MNHEY and CDR2 SVGAGI. The CDR3 has 16 residues. V lost 3 bases and J lost 6; bases outside the gene matches: 13. The CDR3 region is CASSYLSETGGQTQYF. DNA for the CDR3: TGTGCCAGCAGTTATTTGAGCGAGACGGGGGGACAGACCCAGTACTTC.

V is TRBV29-1 and J is TRBJ1-1, with TRBD1 matching 10 bases. Losses at the gene ends were 7 bases for V and 6 bases for J; bases not matched to a gene: 8. The CDR3 totals 13 residues. In germline, CDR1 is SQVTM, CDR2 ANQGSEA. This CDR3 reads CSAITTGGPEAFF. The CDR3 bases are TGCAGCGCCATTACGACAGGGGGCCCTGAAGCTTTCTTT.

This chain links TRBV6-1 with TRBJ1-2, with D possibly matching TRBD1 (5 bases). CDR3 length equals 18 residues. V gave up 1 base and J gave up 2 bases, with 20 bases separating them. Germline lookup yields CDR1 MNHNS and CDR2 SASEGT. Written as DNA, the CDR3 is TGTGCCAGCAGTGAAGAGGGGTGGGAGGGACCTATGAACTATGGCTACACCTTC. Translation gives CASSEEGWEGPMNYGYTF.

The chain joins TRBV6-2 or TRBV6-3 to TRBJ2-1; tentative D call: TRBD2 (6 bases). The CDR3 runs 17 residues. Germline CDR1 is MNHEY and CDR2 is SVGEGT. Trimming shortened V by 3 bases and J by 2 bases, and 17 bases separated the two germline ends. DNA for the CDR3: TGTGCCAGCAGTTATTCTCGGGCTGGCGGGACCTACAATGAGCAGTTCTTC. Protein sequence: CASSYSRAGGTYNEQFF.

This clone was recorded once. The gene calls are TRBV19 and TRBJ2-1, with a possible D match to TRBD1 (5 bases). The V gene's germline CDR1 is LNHDA and CDR2 SQIVND (reference sequence). Trimming removed 5 bases from V and 0 bases from J, with 14 bases in between. The CDR3 consists of 16 residues. Here the CDR3 DNA reads TGTGCCAGTAGTGATCAGACCAGGGTCTCCTACAATGAGCAGTTCTTC. Encoded protein: CASSDQTRVSYNEQFF.

The chain employs TRBV5-1 and TRBJ2-3; 7 bases line up with TRBD2. V lost 2 bases to trimming and J lost 0 bases; unmatched junction nucleotides: 6. Looked up from germline, CDR1 is SGHRS and CDR2 is YFSETQ. This CDR3 is built from 16 residues. The CDR3 region is CASSFLAGRSTDTQYF. The CDR3 DNA sequence: TGCGCCAGCAGCTTTTTAGCGGGCCGAAGCACAGATACGCAGTATTTT.

The chain combines TRBV5-1 with TRBJ2-1; possibly TRBD1 for D (6 bases). CDR3 length: 12 residues. Trimming removed 4 bases at V and 8 bases at J, with 10 bases between. Germline loops: CDR1 SGHRS, CDR2 YFSETQ. The CDR3 loop reads CASSETGHEQFF. CDR3 DNA sequence: TGCGCCAGCAGCGAAACAGGGCATGAGCAGTTCTTC.

V and J are TRBV5-8 and TRBJ2-4, with 7 nucleotides matching TRBD1. CDR1 and CDR2 (germline): SGHTS, YDEGEE. V lost 6 bases and J lost 4; bases outside the gene matches: 10. The CDR3 extends over 15 amino acids. The CDR3 reads CASTAPGTAKNIQYF. CDR3 nucleotide sequence: TGTGCCAGCACCGCCCCCGGGACAGCTAAAAACATTCAGTACTTC.

The chain uses TRBV2 and TRBJ1-5; the D is unclear. Trimming removed 4 bases from V and 8 bases from J, with 12 bases in between. The CDR3 consists of 13 residues. From germline, CDR1 is SNHLY and CDR2 FYNNEI. For the CDR3, the DNA is TGTGCCAGCAGTGTGGAGGGTAGGGAGCCCCAGCATTTT. It is translated as CASSVEGREPQHF.

The chain carries TRBV4-2 and TRBJ1-4; D uncertain. Germline V gene sequence: CDR1 LGHNA, CDR2 YNFKEQ. This CDR3 has 15 residues. Trimming left V 1 base short and J 4 bases short, with 10 bases between. The CDR3 DNA is TGTGCCAGCAGCCAAGGAGGGAGGAATAATGAAAAACTGTTTTTT. Residues: CASSQGGRNNEKLFF.

This clone was found a few times. The chain joins TRBV2 to TRBJ1-1, with TRBD1 matching over 10 bases. Trimming removed 5 bases from V and 10 bases from J; junction bases left unmatched: 10. This CDR3 is built from 14 residues. From germline, CDR1 is SNHLY and CDR2 FYNNEI. CDR3 sequence (DNA): TGTGCCAGCAGTCTCCAGGACAGGGGGAGGTCAGCTTTCTTT. It yields the protein CASSLQDRGRSAFF.

This clone was found a few times. The chain recombines TRBV27 with TRBJ1-2; no clear D. The CDR3 totals 12 residues. Germline V gene lookup returns CDR1 MNHEY and CDR2 SMNVEV (reference sequence). Trimming stripped 3 bases from V and 6 bases from J, with 8 bases between. The CDR3 DNA is TGTGCCAGCAGTTTGGGAGGTGATGGCTACACCTTC. Translating it yields CASSLGGDGYTF.

The chain carries TRBV11-2 and TRBJ2-6; no definite D call. The V and J ends lost 6 bases and 5 bases respectively, with 8 bases between them. Germline CDR1 reads SGHAT; CDR2 reads FQNNGV. This CDR3 spans 13 amino acids. CDR3 nucleotide sequence: TGTGCCAGCAGTATGAACAGGGCCAACGTCCTGACTTTC. Its protein is CASSMNRANVLTF. Full variable domain (missing parts from reference TRBV11-2 and TRBJ2-6): EAGVAQSPRYKIIEKRQSVAFWCNPISGHATLYWYQQILGQGPKLLIQFQNNGVVDDSQLPKDRFSAERLKGVDSTLKIQPAKLEDSAVYLCASSMNRANVLTFGAGSRLTVL.

The chain couples TRBV28 to TRBJ2-5, with 12 bases aligning to TRBD2. CDR3 length: 15 amino acids. The junction had 4 bases not matched to a gene; V was cut back by 6 bases and J by 2 bases. In germline, CDR1 is MDHEN, CDR2 SYDVKM. The CDR3, as DNA: TGTGCCAGCAGAAGACTAGCGGGGGTACAAGAGACCCAGTACTTC. It is translated as CASRRLAGVQETQYF.

Here the CDR3 reads CARSLVRNSYNSPLHF. The CDR3 region has the DNA TGTGCCAGAAGCTTGGTGAGGAATTCCTATAATTCACCCCTCCACTTT. The V and J genes are TRBV5-3 and TRBJ1-6, with D uncertain. TRBV5-3 is an ORF; its function is uncertain. The CDR3 runs to 16 residues. The V end lost 0 bases, the J end lost 1 base, and 8 bases lay between the germline ends.

The rearrangement joins TRBV11-2 to TRBJ2-2; D is unresolved. CDR1 and CDR2 (germline): SGHAT, FQNNGV. The V and J ends lost 0 bases and 5 bases respectively, with 4 bases between them. This CDR3 has 13 amino acids. DNA of the CDR3: TGTGCCAGCAGCTTAGAACGGACCGGGGAGCTGTTTTTT. It translates to CASSLERTGELFF.

The chain links TRBV11-2 to TRBJ2-1; D ambiguous. This CDR3 region has 15 residues. CDR1 and CDR2 from the germline V gene are SGHAT and FQNNGV. Between the trimmed V and J ends, which lost 1 base and 0 bases, there was a span of 7 bases. Written as DNA, the CDR3 is TGTGCCAGCAGCTTAGCCCTGGCCTCCTACAATGAGCAGTTCTTC. Its translation: CASSLALASYNEQFF.

The V call is TRBV19, the J call TRBJ2-2; no clear D. V gave up 6 bases and J gave up 0 bases, with 8 bases separating them. CDR1 and CDR2 (germline): LNHDA, SQIVND (reference sequence). This CDR3 is built from 14 residues. The CDR3 coding sequence is TGTGCCAGTAGGGAGTTAGCGAACACCGGGGAGCTGTTTTTT. Translating gives CASRELANTGELFF.

The chain carries TRBV5-6 and TRBJ1-2; TRBD1 is a possible D gene (5 bases). Deletions cut 4 bases from V and 1 base from J, with 17 bases between. The CDR3 is 16 residues long. CDR1 and CDR2 (germline): SGHDT, YYEEEE. The CDR3: CASSLPGPAHNYGYTF. The CDR3 DNA sequence: TGTGCCAGCAGCCTCCCAGGGCCGGCCCATAACTATGGCTACACCTTC.

This rearrangement joins TRBV6-5 to TRBJ2-1; the D is unclear. Germline values: CDR1 MNHEY, CDR2 SVGAGI. The CDR3 covers 14 residues. V was shortened by 2 bases and J by 5 bases, with 10 bases between the two germline ends. This CDR3 reads CASSYRYADNEQFF. As DNA, the CDR3 is TGTGCCAGCAGTTACCGATATGCGGACAATGAGCAGTTCTTC.

The chain links TRBV3-1 (or the pseudogene TRBV3-2) to TRBJ1-2; 9 bases are a match to TRBD1. Germline V CDR1 and CDR2: LGHDT, YNNKEL (reference sequence). The CDR3 runs to 14 residues. V was clipped by 5 bases and J by 3 bases; unmatched bases: 4. This chain's CDR3 is CASSFDRGDYGYTF. CDR3 nucleotides: TGTGCCAGCAGCTTTGACAGGGGGGACTATGGCTACACCTTC.

The chain recombines TRBV19 with TRBJ1-1, with a tentative D call TRBD1 (5 bases). CDR3 size: 14 residues. The germline gives CDR1 LNHDA, CDR2 SQIVND (reference sequence). Trimming removed 2 bases at V and 4 bases at J, with 11 bases between. CDR3 residues: CASSITIQGTEAFF. The CDR3 coding sequence is TGTGCCAGTAGTATAACAATCCAGGGCACTGAAGCTTTCTTT. The variable domain in full, with the rest retrieved from reference TRBV19 and TRBJ1-1, is DGGITQSPKYLFRKEGQNVTLSCEQNLNHDAMYWYRQDPGQGLRLIYYSQIVNDFQKGDIAEGYSVSREKKESFPLTVTSAQKNPTAFYLCASSITIQGTEAFFGQGTRLTVV.

The count of this clone is one. This chain joins TRBV4-1 and TRBJ1-5; no clear D. The CDR3 loop spans 16 amino acids. Germline CDR1 MGHRA, CDR2 YSYEKL. V was pared by 0 bases and J by 7 bases, with 16 bases between. This CDR3 reads CASSQEAELPVQPQHF. DNA of the CDR3: TGCGCCAGCAGCCAAGAGGCGGAGCTTCCCGTCCAGCCCCAGCATTTT.

The chain links TRBV19 to TRBJ2-1, with TRBD2 matching over 14 bases. This CDR3 contains 15 residues. V was clipped by 5 bases and J by 8 bases; unmatched bases: 5. Germline CDR1 is LNHDA and CDR2 is SQIVND (reference sequence). In DNA form, the CDR3 reads TGTGCCAGTAGTGCTGGACTAGCGGGGGGCGATGAGCAGTTCTTC. It codes for CASSAGLAGGDEQFF.

As to this clone: An end of the junction does not agree with germline; a read error may underlie this. The V and J genes are TRBV18 and TRBJ1-6; 7 bases match TRBD1. Germline values: CDR1 KGHSH, CDR2 LQKENI. The CDR3 totals 16 residues. The CDR3 reads CASSPQGMGIGSPLHF. Written as DNA, the CDR3 is TGTGCCAGCTCCCCACAGGGGATGGGTATTGGTTCACCCCTCCACTTT.